The rows below give T cell receptor beta chains drawn from one sample of a study of OX40 agonist ivuxolimab in advanced cancers. The protocol was immunoSEQ multiplex PCR, while the TCRdb copy is restricted to in-frame clones and leaves out a portion. The data show tens of thousands of clones, approximately 86% seen once. Material: CD4+ or CD8+ T cells sorted from blood, obtained in a trial of the OX40 agonist ivuxolimab. The receptors shown here come from an adult with an advanced solid tumor such as melanoma, head and neck, liver or kidney cancer. Each CDR3 is given with its conserved first and last residue. D genes are given only for firm matches. The listing skips clone size in some rows; elsewhere it reads once, few, many or a size class.

few TRBJ2-7 TRBD1 TRBV14 CASSRTRGQGSYEQYF TGTGCCAGCAGCCGAACCAGGGGACAGGGGTCCTACGAGCAGTACTTC
NA TRBJ1-1 NA TRBV7-9 CASSLVVEGTEAFF TGTGCCAGCAGCTTAGTTGTAGAGGGCACTGAAGCTTTCTTT
NA TRBJ1-1 NA TRBV28 CASSLPGRGVNTEAFF TGTGCCAGCAGTTTACCAGGGAGAGGAGTGAACACTGAAGCTTTCTTT
NA TRBJ2-1 TRBD1 TRBV4-1 CASSQDRGPMKQFF TGCGCCAGCAGCCAAGACAGGGGGCCTATGAAGCAGTTCTTC
NA TRBJ2-1 NA TRBV11-2 CASSWDPYNEQFF TGTGCCAGCAGCTGGGACCCCTACAATGAGCAGTTCTTC
NA TRBJ2-1 NA TRBV6-1 CASSEEGDEQFF TGTGCCAGCAGTGAAGAAGGGGATGAGCAGTTCTTC
NA TRBJ1-3 TRBD1 TRBV28 CASSGTDYRTGNTIYF TGTGCCAGCAGTGGGACAGACTACCGCACTGGAAACACCATATATTTT
NA TRBJ2-3 NA TRBV7-3 CASSSIVASTQYF TGTGCCAGCAGCTCGATCGTCGCTTCTACGCAGTATTTT
NA TRBJ2-3 NA TRBV5-6 CASSLSLGDTDTQYF TGTGCCAGCAGCTTGTCGCTGGGTGACACAGATACGCAGTATTTT
few TRBJ1-6 NA TRBV28 CASSDWKMAGSPLHF TGTGCCAGCAGTGACTGGAAGATGGCTGGGTCACCCCTCCACTTT
NA TRBJ2-3 NA TRBV10-2 CASRADMGVDTQYF TGCGCCAGCAGGGCGGATATGGGGGTAGATACGCAGTATTTT
NA TRBJ2-1 TRBD1 TRBV25-1 CASSEPGQGYNEQFF TGTGCCAGCAGCGAACCGGGACAGGGGTACAATGAGCAGTTCTTC
NA TRBJ1-1 NA TRBV6-6 CASSYEGDTEAFF TGTGCCAGCAGTTACGAGGGGGACACTGAAGCTTTCTTT
NA TRBJ2-2 NA TRBV4-3 CASSQGGAAAGELFF TGCGCCAGCAGCCAAGGAGGGGCGGCGGCCGGGGAGCTGTTTTTT
NA TRBJ1-1 NA TRBV19 CASTAFRGTEAFF TGTGCCAGTACCGCCTTTCGGGGCACTGAAGCTTTCTTT
few TRBJ1-1 NA TRBV30 CAFLLTMNTEAFF TGTGCCTTCTTACTAACCATGAACACTGAAGCTTTCTTT
NA TRBJ1-2 NA TRBV19 CASSIRFQGLSHRGYTF TGTGCCAGTAGTATTAGGTTCCAGGGGCTGTCTCATCGAGGCTACACCTTC
NA TRBJ2-3 NA TRBV7-3 CASSPAEEGGQYF TGTGCCAGCTCTCCTGCAGAGGAGGGGGGGCAGTATTTT
few TRBJ2-1 TRBD2 TRBV7-2 CASSSSRGSSYNEQFF TGTGCCAGCAGCTCCTCCCGCGGGAGCTCCTACAATGAGCAGTTCTTC
NA TRBJ1-4 TRBD1 TRBV28 CASSSPGTGFNEKLFF TGTGCCAGCAGTTCCCCCGGGACAGGGTTTAATGAAAAACTGTTTTTT
NA TRBJ1-1 NA TRBV7-3 CASSLSRHTEAFF TGTGCCAGCAGCTTAAGTCGACACACTGAAGCTTTCTTT
NA TRBJ2-3 TRBD1 TRBV10-3 CAITETGVLDTQYF TGTGCCATCACGGAAACAGGGGTACTGGATACGCAGTATTTT
once TRBJ1-4 NA TRBV4-3 CASSQSTWEKLFF TGCGCCAGCAGCCAGTCAACATGGGAAAAACTGTTTTTT
NA TRBJ2-7 NA TRBV11-2 CASAVQGPYEQYF TGTGCCAGCGCAGTGCAGGGTCCCTACGAGCAGTACTTC
NA TRBJ2-1 NA TRBV11-2 CASSLAGVNEQFF TGTGCCAGCAGCTTAGCGGGAGTCAATGAGCAGTTCTTC
NA TRBJ2-1 TRBD2 TRBV7-3 CASSRSGNNEQFF TGTGCCAGCAGCCGGAGCGGGAACAATGAGCAGTTCTTC
few TRBJ1-4 TRBD1 TRBV19 CASTSGQGGSNEKLFF TGTGCCAGTACCTCCGGACAGGGGGGATCTAATGAAAAACTGTTTTTT
NA TRBJ1-4 TRBD1 TRBV5-8 CASSSRDRAANEKLFF TGTGCCAGCAGCTCCCGGGACAGGGCCGCTAATGAAAAACTGTTTTTT
NA TRBJ2-7 TRBD1 TRBV2 CASKSGQGTYEQYF TGTGCCAGCAAATCGGGACAGGGGACCTACGAGCAGTACTTC
NA TRBJ1-1 NA TRBV6-1 CASSVAVTEAFF TGTGCCAGCAGCGTCGCAGTGACTGAAGCTTTCTTT
NA TRBJ2-3 TRBD2 TRBV28 CASSTLAGESTDTQYF TGTGCCAGCAGTACACTAGCGGGGGAGAGCACAGATACGCAGTATTTT
NA TRBJ2-7 NA TRBV2 CASKGEGYEQYF TGTGCCAGCAAGGGGGAGGGCTACGAGCAGTACTTC
NA TRBJ1-4 NA TRBV14 CASSQAGLPNEKLFF TGTGCCAGCAGCCAAGCGGGCCTGCCGAATGAAAAACTGTTTTTT
once TRBJ1-1 NA TRBV11-2 CASSLVGPEAFF TGTGCCAGCAGCTTAGTCGGGCCTGAAGCTTTCTTT
NA TRBJ1-2 NA TRBV28 CASSPRGATTNYGYTF TGTGCCAGCAGTCCACGGGGAGCTACGACTAACTATGGCTACACCTTC